This record concerns one T cell receptor beta chain sequence. Per germline, CDR1 MGHRA and CDR2 YSYEKL. CDR3 length: 17 residues. Germline trimming cut 4 bases from V and 0 bases from J; bases unmatched to any gene: 6. The assay was immunoSEQ multiplex PCR, and TCRdb's table has in-frame clones only and misses some. The sample carries approximately 360,000 clones, 80% to 90% recorded once. Assignments of participants to cohorts depended upon their own reported clinical history. The sample originates from a study of blood T cell repertoires in COVID-19. Study as a whole: Donors of Cohort 3 who recovered were those that had two negative PCRs, clearance, or symptom resolution. The cDNA or gDNA used as material had been derived from T cells, B-cell-depleted T cells, or PBMCs.

V is TRBV4-1 and J is TRBJ1-3; TRBD1 aligns across 10 bases. Input material: PBMCs or T cells enriched from blood (not recorded which). The source of this sequence is a man aged 35 to 55 in a cohort exposed to, infected with or recovered from COVID-19 (not recorded which). CDR3 residues: CASSPGQGRLSGNTIYF. In DNA, the CDR3 is TGCGCCAGCAGCCCGGGACAGGGGCGTCTCTCTGGAAACACCATATATTTT.